This TCR beta chain was captured by sequencing in a study of blood T cell repertoires in COVID-19. Across the whole study: Material from acute and convalescent COVID-19 was sourced from the United States, Italy and Spain. PBMCs, B-cell-depleted T cells, or T cells were the source of the cDNA or gDNA that made up the material.

Trimming took off 0 bases at V and 6 bases at J, with 10 bases between the two ends. Germline CDR1 SGHRS, CDR2 YFSETQ. This CDR3 is 13 amino acids long. Under the authors' procedure: Quantification of nucleated cells was approximated via reference gene primer amplification. Using immunoSEQ multiplex PCR, the repertoire was profiled, and TCRdb retains in-frame clones only, with some absent. V and J calls and clone size are those listed in that table; D and trimming were worked out from the DNA. The data contain 160,000 or so clones, roughly nine tenths of them singletons. The sample consisted of peripheral blood. The origin of this receptor is a woman aged 40 to 50 with acute or convalescent COVID-19. The V gene is TRBV5-1, the J gene TRBJ2-7; D not certain. The CDR3 region is CASSLDATGEQYF. In nucleotides, the CDR3 is TGCGCCAGCAGCTTGGATGCGACGGGCGAGCAGTACTTC. The full variable domain, rest sourced from reference TRBV5-1 and TRBJ2-7, is KAGVTQTPRYLIKTRGQQVTLSCSPISGHRSVSWYQQTPGQGLQFLFEYFSETQRNKGNFPGRFSGRQFSNSRSEMNVSTLELGDSALYLCASSLDATGEQYFGPGTRLTVT.